These 25 T cell receptor beta chains came from one sample sequenced in a study of T cell responses to AZD1222 COVID-19 vaccine. Sequenced by immunoSEQ multiplex PCR; TCRdb stores in-frame clones only, minus some. This table holds about 160,000 clones, about nine tenths found once. Sample: peripheral blood, taken on day 0 of AZD1222 vaccination. The source of these receptors is an adult in good health.

The V gene is TRBV18, the J gene TRBJ1-1, with D uncertain. The CDR3 covers 12 residues. Looked up from germline, CDR1 is KGHSH and CDR2 is LQKENI. V dropped 6 bases and J dropped 4 bases, with 9 bases sitting between them. The CDR3 loop reads CASSRGFTEAFF. The DNA of the CDR3 is TGTGCCAGCTCCCGGGGTTTCACTGAAGCTTTCTTT.

About this clone: Other DNA sequences of this sample code for an identical CDR3. This chain uses TRBV9 with TRBJ2-3; 7 nucleotides agree with TRBD2. After removal of 2 bases from V and 0 bases from J, the junction contained 6 bases not matched to a gene. The CDR3 is 16 residues long. Looked up from germline, CDR1 is SGDLS and CDR2 is YYNGEE. The DNA for the CDR3 is TGTGCCAGCAGCGTCGGAACGGGGGGTAGCACAGATACGCAGTATTTT. It is translated as CASSVGTGGSTDTQYF.

This chain links TRBV14 with TRBJ2-3; D is possibly TRBD1 (6 bases). Germline V gene data show CDR1 as SGHDN and CDR2 as FVKESK. The V end was cut by 4 bases, the J end by 8 bases, with 22 bases between. The CDR3 runs 16 residues. CDR3 amino acids: CASSLQGRGVLGTQYF. The CDR3 DNA is TGTGCCAGCAGCCTACAGGGAAGGGGAGTGTTAGGTACGCAGTATTTT.

V usage is TRBV12-5 and J usage is TRBJ1-1; 8 bases map to TRBD1. V dropped 1 base and J dropped 11; count of bases not matched to a gene: 3. This CDR3 spans 12 amino acids. Germline V gene sequence: CDR1 LGHNT, CDR2 FRNRAP. CDR3 loop: CASGLGQGSAFF. In nucleotides, the CDR3 is TGTGCTAGTGGTTTGGGACAGGGGAGTGCTTTCTTT. Supplemented by reference TRBV12-5 and TRBJ1-1, the full variable domain reads DARVTQTPRHKVTEMGQEVTMRCQPILGHNTVFWYRQTMMQGLELLAYFRNRAPLDDSGMPKDRFSAEMPDATLATLKIQPSEPRDSAVYFCASGLGQGSAFFGQGTRLTVV.

The chain links TRBV9 to TRBJ2-6; D gene unclear. V dropped 1 base and J dropped 0 bases, with 5 bases sitting between them. The V gene's germline CDR1 is SGDLS and CDR2 YYNGEE. The CDR3 extends over 15 amino acids. In DNA form, the CDR3 reads TGTGCCAGCAGCGTATCAGCCTCTGGGGCCAACGTCCTGACTTTC. It encodes CASSVSASGANVLTF. Together with reference TRBV9 and TRBJ2-6, the CDR3 gives the full variable domain: DSGVTQTPKHLITATGQRVTLRCSPRSGDLSVYWYQQSLDQGLQFLIQYYNGEERAKGNILERFSAQQFPDLHSELNLSSLELGDSALYFCASSVSASGANVLTFGAGSRLTVL.

This chain joins TRBV3-1 (or the pseudogene TRBV3-2) and TRBJ1-6, with D uncertain. The CDR3 has 13 amino acids. V was clipped by 2 bases and J by 8 bases, with 7 bases between them. Per the germline V gene, CDR1 is LGHDT and CDR2 is YNNKEL (reference sequence). CDR3 coding DNA: TGTGCCAGCAGCCAACATTTGGATTCACCCCTCCACTTT. This codes for CASSQHLDSPLHF.

J is TRBJ1-1 and V is TRBV29-1; no definite D call. CDR1 and CDR2 (germline): SQVTM, ANQGSEA. V was pared by 6 bases and J by 1 base, with 0 bases between. This CDR3 region has 9 residues. The CDR3, as DNA: TGCAGCGTGAACACTGAAGCTTTCTTT. It codes for CSVNTEAFF.

The CDR3 reads CASSHSLNANYGYTF. The CDR3 nucleotides are TGTGCCAGCAGCCATAGCCTTAACGCTAACTATGGCTACACCTTC. The chain combines TRBV16 with TRBJ1-2, with D unresolved. The length of the CDR3 is 15 residues. V shed 3 bases and J shed 0 bases, with 11 bases lying between them. Germline assignment: CDR1 KGHSY and CDR2 FQNENV.

DNA for the CDR3: TGTGCCAGCAGTGAAGCGTATATAGTAGCTTTCTTT. Amino acid sequence: CASSEAYIVAFF. The rearrangement uses TRBV2 and TRBJ1-1; unclear D gene. The CDR3 has 12 amino acids. The V and J ends lost 0 bases and 10 bases respectively, with 9 bases between them. CDR1 and CDR2 from the germline V gene are SNHLY and FYNNEI. Full variable domain (outside the CDR3, taken from reference TRBV2 and TRBJ1-1): EPEVTQTPSHQVTQMGQEVILRCVPISNHLYFYWYRQILGQKVEFLVSFYNNEISEKSEIFDDQFSVERPDGSNFTLKIRSTKLEDSAMYFCASSEAYIVAFFGQGTRLTVV.

V usage is TRBV9 and J usage is TRBJ1-2; D is undetermined. This CDR3 spans 12 amino acids. Germline V CDR1 and CDR2: SGDLS, YYNGEE. Trimming took 3 bases from V and 4 from J, leaving 7 bases between them. The CDR3 loop reads CASSALGYGYTF. The CDR3 coding sequence is TGTGCCAGCAGCGCCTTAGGCTATGGCTACACCTTC.

The chain employs TRBV10-3 and TRBJ1-2; no definite D call. The CDR3 contains 15 residues. Trimming removed 0 bases at V and 1 base at J, with 9 bases between. Germline values: CDR1 ENHRY, CDR2 SYGVKD. The CDR3 spells CAISESSPSNYGYTF. DNA of the CDR3: TGTGCCATCAGTGAGTCTAGCCCCAGTAACTATGGCTACACCTTC.

This sequence joins TRBV15 and TRBJ1-2, with D uncertain. The CDR3 extends over 14 amino acids. Germline V gene data show CDR1 as LNHNV and CDR2 as YYDKDF (reference sequence). The V gene lost 1 base and the J gene lost 4 bases, with 10 bases spanning the gap. The CDR3 coding sequence is TGTGCCACCAGCAGAGCAGTAACCGGCTATGGCTACACCTTC. Encoded protein: CATSRAVTGYGYTF.

This clone was seen a single time. The chain is built from TRBV5-1 and TRBJ2-5, with TRBD1 matching over 10 bases. J lost 5 bases, V lost 4 bases, and 14 bases had no gene match. The CDR3 length is 17 residues. Germline V gives CDR1 SGHRS, CDR2 YFSETQ. The CDR3 sequence is CASSPRYGQGVLETQYF. The CDR3 DNA is TGCGCCAGCAGCCCACGGTATGGACAGGGGGTCTTGGAGACCCAGTACTTC.

V gene TRBV3-1 (or the pseudogene TRBV3-2) combines with J gene TRBJ2-1; 8 bases align to TRBD2. The CDR3 sequence is 15 residues long. V was clipped by 3 bases and J by 6 bases; unmatched bases: 7. In germline, CDR1 is LGHDT, CDR2 YNNKEL (reference sequence). In DNA, the CDR3 is TGTGCCAGCAGCCACCGGGGGGGTTTTGTCAATGAGCAGTTCTTC. Protein sequence: CASSHRGGFVNEQFF.

The rearrangement links TRBV2 to TRBJ1-2; D is ambiguous. The CDR3 spans 13 residues. Between the trimmed V and J ends, which lost 4 bases and 2 bases, there was a span of 8 bases. Germline CDR1 and CDR2: SNHLY and FYNNEI. In DNA form, the CDR3 reads TGTGCCAGCAGTGCACAGCCGAACTATGGCTACACCTTC. It codes for CASSAQPNYGYTF.

The chain couples TRBV29-1 to TRBJ1-2, with D tentatively TRBD1 (5 bases). CDR3 length: 13 residues. The ends were cut back, 0 bases at V and 3 bases at J, with 8 bases in the middle. Germline values: CDR1 SQVTM, CDR2 ANQGSEA. Here the CDR3 DNA reads TGCAGCGTTGAAGATCTGACAGACTATGGCTACACCTTC. It is translated as CSVEDLTDYGYTF.

The V and J genes are TRBV23-1 and TRBJ1-1; D possibly corresponds to TRBD1 (6 bases). TRBV23-1 is flagged as an ORF with uncertain function. The CDR3 consists of 16 residues. V dropped 3 bases and J dropped 4 bases, with 18 bases sitting between them. In nucleotides, the CDR3 is TGCGCCAGCAGTCATGGGCCAGGGGACTTTTTCACTGAAGCTTTCTTT. It is translated as CASSHGPGDFFTEAFF.

The rearrangement joins TRBV27 to TRBJ2-3; weak D call: TRBD2 (7 bases). The CDR3 totals 15 residues. Germline V gene lookup returns CDR1 MNHEY and CDR2 SMNVEV (reference sequence). V was shortened by 5 bases and J by 5 bases, with 17 bases between the two germline ends. DNA for the CDR3: TGTGCCAGCAGTCACACCGCGGGGGCTGGAGATACGCAGTATTTT. Translated: CASSHTAGAGDTQYF.

J is TRBJ1-2 and V is TRBV15; tentative D call: TRBD1 (5 bases). The CDR3 length is 13 residues. Per the germline V gene, CDR1 is LNHNV and CDR2 is YYDKDF (reference sequence). The V gene lost 8 bases and the J gene lost 1 base, with 11 bases spanning the gap. CDR3 sequence (DNA): TGTGCCACCTCGACAGAAATTAACTATGGCTACACCTTC. It translates to CATSTEINYGYTF.

V is TRBV6-5 and J is TRBJ1-1; D is perhaps TRBD1 (5 bases). Trimming left V 7 bases short and J 8 bases short, with 11 bases between. This CDR3 is 11 amino acids long. The germline CDR1 and CDR2 sequences are MNHEY and SVGAGI. CDR3 region: CASTTGREAFF. The CDR3 DNA follows: TGTGCCAGCACCACGGGGCGGGAAGCTTTCTTT.

This chain uses TRBV19 with TRBJ1-2; the match to TRBD1 covers 8 bases. Germline V gives CDR1 LNHDA, CDR2 SQIVND (reference sequence). CDR3 length: 17 amino acids. The ends lost 4 bases at V and 8 bases at J; junction bases unmatched: 18. The CDR3 bases are TGTGCCAGTAGTAGTCCCCCGACAGGGGAACGGCGAGAAGGCTACACCTTC. Amino acid sequence: CASSSPPTGERREGYTF. The whole variable domain, remainder taken from reference TRBV19 and TRBJ1-2, is DGGITQSPKYLFRKEGQNVTLSCEQNLNHDAMYWYRQDPGQGLRLIYYSQIVNDFQKGDIAEGYSVSREKKESFPLTVTSAQKNPTAFYLCASSSPPTGERREGYTFGSGTRLTVV.

The rearrangement uses TRBV6-5 and TRBJ1-2, with TRBD1 matching 7 bases. Germline CDR1 is MNHEY and CDR2 is SVGAGI. CDR3 length equals 15 residues. Trimming cost V 7 bases and J 3 bases; bases outside gene matches: 11. The CDR3 nucleotides are TGTGCCAGCAAGGGACAGAAGATAGGCGACTATGGCTACACCTTC. This translates into CASKGQKIGDYGYTF.

This rearrangement joins TRBV24-1 to TRBJ2-3; D ambiguous. V shed 4 bases and J shed 2 bases, with 18 bases lying between them. The CDR3 is made up of 17 amino acids. Germline V lookup: CDR1 KGHDR, CDR2 SFDVKD. The CDR3 reads CATSDPSGASFTDTQYF. CDR3 coding DNA: TGTGCCACCAGTGACCCCTCTGGAGCATCCTTCACAGATACGCAGTATTTT.

V gene TRBV24-1 combines with J gene TRBJ2-1, with a tentative D call TRBD2 (5 bases). In germline, CDR1 is KGHDR, CDR2 SFDVKD. V was cut by 3 bases and J by 6 bases, with 11 bases left in between. The CDR3 loop spans 14 amino acids. The CDR3 loop reads CATSDLTGGNEQFF. CDR3 in DNA: TGTGCCACCAGTGATCTTACTGGAGGCAATGAGCAGTTCTTC.

This chain links TRBV3-1 (or the pseudogene TRBV3-2) with TRBJ1-2, with unresolved D. Deletions cut 11 bases from V and 2 bases from J, with 15 bases between. CDR3 length: 13 amino acids. From germline, CDR1 is LGHDT and CDR2 YNNKEL (reference sequence). CDR3 in amino acids: CAPPREPNYGYTF. Written as DNA, the CDR3 is TGTGCCCCGCCCCGGGAACCGAACTATGGCTACACCTTC.